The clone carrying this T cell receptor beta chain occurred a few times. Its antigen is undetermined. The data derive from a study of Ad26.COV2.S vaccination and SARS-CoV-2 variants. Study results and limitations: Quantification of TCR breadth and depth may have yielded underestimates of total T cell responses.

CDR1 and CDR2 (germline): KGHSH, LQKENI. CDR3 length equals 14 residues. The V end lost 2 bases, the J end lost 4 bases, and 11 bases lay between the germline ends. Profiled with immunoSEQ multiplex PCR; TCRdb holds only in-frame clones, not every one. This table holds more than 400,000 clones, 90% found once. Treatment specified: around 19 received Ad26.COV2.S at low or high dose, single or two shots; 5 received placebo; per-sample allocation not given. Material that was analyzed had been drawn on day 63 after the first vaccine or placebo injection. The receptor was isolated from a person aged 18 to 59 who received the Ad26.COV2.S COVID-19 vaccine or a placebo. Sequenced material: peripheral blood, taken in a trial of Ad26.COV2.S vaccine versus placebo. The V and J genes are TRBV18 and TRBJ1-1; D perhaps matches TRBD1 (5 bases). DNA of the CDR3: TGTGCCAGCTCACCAGCGGGGGGAGGCACTGAAGCTTTCTTT. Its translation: CASSPAGGGTEAFF.